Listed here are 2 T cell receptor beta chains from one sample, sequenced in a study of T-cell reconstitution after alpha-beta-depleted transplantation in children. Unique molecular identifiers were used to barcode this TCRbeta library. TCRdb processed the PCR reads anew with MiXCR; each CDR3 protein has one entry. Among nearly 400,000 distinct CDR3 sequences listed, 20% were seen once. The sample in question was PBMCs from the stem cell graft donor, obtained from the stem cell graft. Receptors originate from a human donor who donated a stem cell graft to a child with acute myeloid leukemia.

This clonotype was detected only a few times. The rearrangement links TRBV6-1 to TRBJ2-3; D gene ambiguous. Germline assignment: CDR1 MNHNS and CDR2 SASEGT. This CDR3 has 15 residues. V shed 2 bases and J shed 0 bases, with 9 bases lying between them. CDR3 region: CASSETGWSTDTQYF. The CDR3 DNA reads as TGTGCCAGCAGTGAAACGGGCTGGAGCACAGATACGCAGTATTTT.

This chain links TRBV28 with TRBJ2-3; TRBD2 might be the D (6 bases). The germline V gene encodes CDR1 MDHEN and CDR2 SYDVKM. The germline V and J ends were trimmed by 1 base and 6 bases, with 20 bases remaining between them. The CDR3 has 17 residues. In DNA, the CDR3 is TGTGCCAGCAGTTTATCGGGTAGCGGAGGCGGGTCGGATACGCAGTATTTT. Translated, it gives CASSLSGSGGGSDTQYF.